The next 12 T cell receptor beta chains were all read from a single sample in a study of T cells in Graves' hyperthyroidism and ophthalmopathy. RNA transcripts yielded amplified TCR beta CDR3 regions. The HTBI primer set was used in a first-round RT-PCR of the TCR CDR3. From the multiplex PCR reads, TCRdb called clonotypes with MiXCR, one entry per CDR3 protein. Here the sample spans some 760,000 distinct CDR3 sequences, approximately 14% being singletons. Source material: blood. The receptors stem from a woman in her late teens or twenties with Graves' hyperthyroidism.

This clonotype was picked up a small number of times. DNA for the CDR3: TGTGCCAGCAGTTTATTCCCCGTAGCGGGATATACGCAGTATTTT. It yields the protein CASSLFPVAGYTQYF. The chain uses TRBV27 and TRBJ2-3; 8 bases fit TRBD2. CDR3 length equals 15 residues. Germline assignment: CDR1 MNHEY and CDR2 SMNVEV (reference sequence). The V and J ends lost 1 base and 7 bases, in that order; junction bases with no gene match: 7.

This clonotype came up a few times. The gene calls are TRBV2 and TRBJ1-1; D not resolved. This CDR3 has 12 amino acids. Looked up from germline, CDR1 is SNHLY and CDR2 is FYNNEI. Trimming pared 5 bases from V and 8 bases from J, leaving 12 bases between. The CDR3 region is CASSLDFLEAFF. The CDR3 DNA reads TGTGCCAGCAGTCTGGACTTTTTGGAAGCTTTCTTT.

The genes are TRBV19 and TRBJ2-2, with 7 bases fitting TRBD2. The V gene end was trimmed by 3 bases and the J gene end by 4 bases; junction bases not matched to a gene: 8. This CDR3 comprises 16 residues. Germline V gene data show CDR1 as LNHDA and CDR2 as SQIVND (reference sequence). CDR3 in DNA: TGTGCCAGTAGTATCAGTAGCGGGCCAAGCACCGGGGAGCTGTTTTTT. Residues: CASSISSGPSTGELFF.

This clonotype was counted between two and nine times. As DNA, the CDR3 is TGTGCCAGCAGCGTAGGGAGCGGGGGGACCTACGAGCAGTACTTC. This codes for CASSVGSGGTYEQYF. The chain combines TRBV9 with TRBJ2-7, with 9 bases lining up with TRBD2. CDR1 and CDR2 (germline): SGDLS, YYNGEE. V lost 0 bases to trimming and J lost 2 bases; unmatched junction nucleotides: 3. CDR3 size: 15 residues.

This clonotype was recorded at least ten times. The chain has TRBV30 and TRBJ2-1, with a tentative D call TRBD2 (6 bases). The germline V and J ends were trimmed by 2 bases and 2 bases, with 13 bases remaining between them. The CDR3 is 15 residues long. Per germline, CDR1 GTSNPN and CDR2 SVGIG (reference sequence). Here the CDR3 reads CAWSLGGKTYNEQFF. The CDR3 nucleotides are TGTGCCTGGAGTCTGGGGGGAAAGACCTACAATGAGCAGTTCTTC.

This clonotype was observed at least ten times. V gene TRBV27 combines with J gene TRBJ2-7; 12 nucleotides align to TRBD2. Germline trimming cut 4 bases from V and 2 bases from J; bases unmatched to any gene: 9. There are 17 residues in the CDR3. In germline, CDR1 is MNHEY, CDR2 SMNVEV (reference sequence). The CDR3 spells CASSSLSTSGRPYEQYF. CDR3 in DNA: TGTGCCAGCAGTTCCCTCTCGACTAGCGGGAGACCCTACGAGCAGTACTTC.

In its sample, this clonotype was seen many times. CDR3 sequence: CASSFGSGENTGELFF. The CDR3 DNA sequence: TGTGCCAGCAGCTTCGGAAGCGGAGAGAACACCGGGGAGCTGTTTTTT. The V and J genes are TRBV5-6 and TRBJ2-2, with a possible D match to TRBD2 (5 bases). This CDR3 is built from 16 residues. From germline, CDR1 is SGHDT and CDR2 YYEEEE. Trimming left V 2 bases short and J 1 base short, with 12 bases between. The whole variable domain, remainder taken from reference TRBV5-6 and TRBJ2-2, is DAGVTQSPTHLIKTRGQQVTLRCSPKSGHDTVSWYQQALGQGPQFIFQYYEEEERQRGNFPDRFSGHQFPNYSSELNVNALLLGDSALYLCASSFGSGENTGELFFGEGSRLTVL.

This clonotype appeared many times. The chain carries TRBV14 and TRBJ2-5, with D unclear. The CDR3 consists of 16 residues. V lost 0 bases, J lost 8 bases, and 19 bases lay in between. In germline, CDR1 is SGHDN, CDR2 FVKESK. CDR3 sequence (DNA): TGTGCCAGCAGCCAAGAAGTGGCGGAAAGCAAGAGAACCCAGTACTTC. Protein sequence: CASSQEVAESKRTQYF. The complete variable domain, with remaining parts taken from reference TRBV14 and TRBJ2-5, reads EAGVTQFPSHSVIEKGQTVTLRCDPISGHDNLYWYRRVMGKEIKFLLHFVKESKQDESGMPNNRFLAERTGGTYSTLKVQPAELEDSGVYFCASSQEVAESKRTQYFGPGTRLLVL.

This clonotype was recorded many times. The genes are TRBV12-3 or TRBV12-4 and TRBJ2-1, with 10 bases lining up with TRBD2. The trim removed 5 bases at V and 5 bases at J, leaving 6 bases unmatched. This CDR3 is 15 amino acids long. The CDR3 region is CASSAPGTSDNEQFF. The CDR3 nucleotides are TGTGCCAGCAGTGCGCCCGGGACTAGCGACAATGAGCAGTTCTTC.

As to this clonotype: A much more abundant neighbour one base away suggests this may be a read error. The gene calls are TRBV7-2 and TRBJ2-7, with D possibly being TRBD2 (7 bases). Germline loops: CDR1 SGHTA, CDR2 FQGNSA. V dropped 1 base and J dropped 8 bases, with 15 bases sitting between them. This CDR3 spans 14 amino acids. CDR3 coding DNA: TGTGCCAGCAGCTTAGATCGGGGGGCAGTAAAGCAGTACTTC. It translates to CASSLDRGAVKQYF.

This clonotype was picked up many times. This chain joins TRBV6-1 and TRBJ1-1; possible D gene TRBD1, 6 bases. This CDR3 region has 14 residues. The V end was cut by 6 bases, the J end by 4 bases, with 15 bases between. Germline CDR1 and CDR2: MNHNS and SASEGT. CDR3 protein: CASRRQVTATEAFF. Written as DNA, the CDR3 is TGTGCCAGCAGGAGACAGGTAACGGCCACTGAAGCTTTCTTT.

This clonotype was seen repeatedly, ten times or more. The chain combines TRBV7-9 with TRBJ1-4, with 7 bases fitting TRBD1. CDR1 and CDR2 (germline): SEHNR, FQNEAQ (reference sequence). This CDR3 contains 18 residues. Trimming took 5 bases from V and 6 from J; bases not matched to a gene: 18. The CDR3: CASSPRPGGRLSHEKLFF. The CDR3 DNA follows: TGTGCCAGCAGCCCCCGGCCAGGGGGACGCCTGAGTCATGAAAAACTGTTTTTT.